The 32 T cell receptor beta chains below all came from one sample that was sequenced in a study of blood T cells in healthy people across ages. A second about 6 to 12 cycle PCR used barcoded and J-beta primers. One entry per CDR3 protein results from TCRdb running MiXCR on the 5' RACE reads. Among about 620,000 distinct CDR3 sequences, more than 45% were seen once, and the ten largest hold 13%. The sample comprised blood. The receptors come from an elderly woman in good health.

Points on this clonotype: One end of the junction is discordant with germline, which a read error may explain. The gene calls are TRBV19 and TRBJ1-2; D not resolved. The length of the CDR3 is 12 residues. CDR1 and CDR2 from the germline V gene are LNHDA and SQIVND (reference sequence). This chain's CDR3 is CASSMAGAGYTF. CDR3 sequence (DNA): TGTGCCAGTAGTATGGCAGGTGCAGGCTACACATTC. Drawing the rest from reference TRBV19 and TRBJ1-2, the complete variable domain is DGGITQSPKYLFRKEGQNVTLSCEQNLNHDAMYWYRQDPGQGLRLIYYSQIVNDFQKGDIAEGYSVSREKKESFPLTVTSAQKNPTAFYLCASSMAGAGYTFGSGTRLTVV.

The rearrangement joins TRBV6-2 or TRBV6-3 to TRBJ2-4, with a possible D match to TRBD2 (6 bases). The CDR3 length is 14 residues. Germline CDR1 is MNHEY and CDR2 is SVGEGT. Trimming stripped 8 bases from V and 5 bases from J, with 16 bases between. CDR3 protein: CASVKRGGENIQYF. The DNA for the CDR3 is TGTGCCAGCGTCAAGAGGGGAGGCGAAAACATTCAGTACTTC.

Points on this clonotype: An end of the junction differs from the germline gene, which may be a read error. This sequence joins TRBV25-1 and TRBJ2-1; TRBD1 might be the D (5 bases). Germline CDR1 MGHDK, CDR2 SYGVNS. The length of the CDR3 is 16 residues. The CDR3 DNA is TGTGCCAGCAGTGAAGTGGGGCGCGGATGGTACAATGGGCAGTTCTTC. It translates to CASSEVGRGWYNGQFF.

The chain employs TRBV28 and TRBJ1-5; D may be TRBD1 (6 bases). The V gene lost 2 bases and the J gene lost 11 bases, with 19 bases spanning the gap. The CDR3 covers 15 residues. Germline V CDR1 and CDR2: MDHEN, SYDVKM. The CDR3 protein is CASSLGGGQARTQHF. DNA of the CDR3: TGTGCCAGCAGTTTAGGGGGCGGCCAGGCCAGGACCCAGCATTTT.

This CDR3 reads CSARRDFGYTF. Written as DNA, the CDR3 is TGCAGTGCTAGGCGGGACTTTGGCTACACCTTC. This chain joins TRBV20-1 and TRBJ1-2; possibly TRBD1 for D (5 bases). Per germline, CDR1 DFQATT and CDR2 SNEGSKA (reference sequence). CDR3 length: 11 residues. V lost 3 bases and J lost 7, with 9 bases in between.

This chain connects TRBV7-8 to TRBJ2-7; TRBD2 matches 11 bases. The trim removed 5 bases at V and 3 bases at J, leaving 6 bases unmatched. The CDR3 sequence is 15 residues long. The germline CDR1 and CDR2 sequences are SGHVS and FQNEAQ. Here the CDR3 reads CASSKTSGTFYEQYF. CDR3 coding DNA: TGTGCCAGCAGCAAGACTAGCGGGACCTTCTACGAGCAGTACTTC. Using reference TRBV7-8 and TRBJ2-7 for the parts outside the CDR3, the full variable domain is GAGVSQSPRYKVAKRGQDVALRCDPISGHVSLFWYQQALGQGPEFLTYFQNEAQLDKSGLPSDRFFAERPEGSVSTLKIQRTQQEDSAVYLCASSKTSGTFYEQYFGPGTRLTVT.

The chain recombines TRBV28 with TRBJ1-2, with unresolved D. There are 14 residues in the CDR3. V lost 3 bases to trimming and J lost 4 bases, with 12 bases between them. Germline V lookup: CDR1 MDHEN, CDR2 SYDVKM. CDR3 nucleotide sequence: TGTGCCAGCAGTTTTTTCCCTGGCCGCTATGGCTACACCTTC. Encoded protein: CASSFFPGRYGYTF.

In its sample, this clonotype was seen many times. The V gene is TRBV24-1, the J gene TRBJ1-2, with TRBD1 matching 10 bases. The J segment lost 7 bases and the V segment lost 5 bases, leaving 9 bases of the junction unmatched. The CDR3 has 15 residues. Germline V lookup: CDR1 KGHDR, CDR2 SFDVKD. Here the CDR3 DNA reads TGTGCCACCAGTGCAACCTCGTGGGACAGGGGTGGCTACACCTTC. It encodes CATSATSWDRGGYTF.

V gene TRBV28 combines with J gene TRBJ2-7, with a tentative D call TRBD2 (7 bases). The CDR3 extends over 13 amino acids. Trimming shortened V by 7 bases and J by 0 bases, and 10 bases separated the two germline ends. Germline V lookup: CDR1 MDHEN, CDR2 SYDVKM. CDR3: CASNRGASYEQYF. The CDR3 DNA reads TGTGCCAGCAACCGGGGGGCCTCCTACGAGCAGTACTTC.

This clonotype has ten or more counts. This chain links TRBV7-9 with TRBJ2-1, with 13 bases matching TRBD2. Trimming at V came to 4 bases and at J to 4 bases, leaving 7 bases not matched to a gene. From germline, CDR1 is SEHNR and CDR2 FQNEAQ (reference sequence). CDR3 length: 17 residues. In DNA form, the CDR3 reads TGTGCCAGCAGCTCGGAAAAGGGACTAGCGGGGTACAATGAGCAGTTCTTC. Protein sequence: CASSSEKGLAGYNEQFF.

This clonotype was detected once. The J gene is TRBJ2-3, the V gene TRBV18, with 8 bases matching TRBD2. The trim removed 2 bases at V and 2 bases at J, leaving 9 bases unmatched. From germline, CDR1 is KGHSH and CDR2 LQKENI. The CDR3 contains 17 residues. The CDR3 sequence: CASSPRVSGGTTDTQYF. In DNA form, the CDR3 reads TGTGCCAGCTCACCAAGGGTCAGCGGGGGTACCACAGATACGCAGTATTTT.

The genes are TRBV12-3 or TRBV12-4 and TRBJ1-5; D is ambiguous. The germline V and J ends were trimmed by 3 bases and 2 bases, with 11 bases remaining between them. This CDR3 spans 15 amino acids. The CDR3 sequence is CASSLGAGGNQPQHF. CDR3 sequence (DNA): TGTGCCAGCAGTTTGGGCGCCGGGGGCAATCAGCCCCAGCATTTT.

This sequence joins TRBV5-6 and TRBJ1-2; TRBD1 might be the D (5 bases). CDR3 length: 14 amino acids. The V end lost 6 bases, the J end lost 4 bases, and 16 bases lay between the germline ends. Germline CDR1 is SGHDT and CDR2 is YYEEEE. CDR3 bases: TGTGCCAGCAAGGGCCTTCGGGGGAGCTATGGCTACACCTTC. It yields the protein CASKGLRGSYGYTF.

The chain links TRBV12-3 or TRBV12-4 to TRBJ2-5; 9 bases are a match to TRBD2. Losses at the gene ends were 3 bases for V and 11 bases for J; bases not matched to a gene: 4. The CDR3 contains 12 residues. Here the CDR3 DNA reads TGTGCCAGCAGTTTTGCGGGAGGGCCGCAGTACTTC. It specifies CASSFAGGPQYF.

This chain joins TRBV4-2 and TRBJ2-1; 8 bases are a match to TRBD2. The CDR3 contains 17 residues. The V and J ends lost 5 bases and 4 bases, in that order; junction bases with no gene match: 13. Germline V gene data show CDR1 as LGHNA and CDR2 as YNFKEQ. The CDR3 DNA reads as TGTGCCAGCAGCGGCGGGGGGTCAAATCCCAAATACAATGAGCAGTTCTTC. Its translation: CASSGGGSNPKYNEQFF.

This clonotype was seen ten or more times. The chain recombines TRBV2 with TRBJ2-7; D gene unclear. Germline CDR1 SNHLY, CDR2 FYNNEI. The ends were cut back, 8 bases at V and 3 bases at J, with 11 bases in the middle. The CDR3 is 12 amino acids. The CDR3 bases are TGTGCCAGCGGCGCATCCTTCTACGAGCAGTACTTC. This encodes CASGASFYEQYF.

The rearrangement joins TRBV12-3 or TRBV12-4 to TRBJ1-2; 7 bases fit TRBD1. The CDR3 contains 19 residues. V trimming: 5 bases; J trimming: 8 bases; junction bases outside the gene matches: 26. In DNA form, the CDR3 reads TGTGCCAGCAGTCTAAGGACAGGCGCCAATCGGTACTCTGTGGAAGGCTACACCTTC. Amino acids: CASSLRTGANRYSVEGYTF.

Of note for this clonotype: The junction departs from the called germline gene at one end, perhaps through a read error. This chain links TRBV7-9 with TRBJ2-7; 7 bases are shared with TRBD1. Germline V gives CDR1 SEHNR, CDR2 FQNEAQ (reference sequence). The CDR3 runs 13 residues. The CDR3, as DNA: TGCGCCAGCATAAACAGGGGTTCCTACGAGCAGTACTTC. Amino acid sequence: CASINRGSYEQYF.

To note about this clonotype: A much larger clone sits a single nucleotide away, making a read error possible. The chain is built from TRBV20-1 and TRBJ2-5; D gene unclear. V was pared by 5 bases and J by 5 bases, with 6 bases between. This CDR3 spans 10 amino acids. The germline V gene has CDR1 DFQATT and CDR2 SNEGSKA (reference sequence). CDR3 loop: CSAGRETQYF. CDR3 nucleotides: TGCAGTGCTGGTCGGGAGACCCAGTACTTC.

This chain connects TRBV27 to TRBJ1-6; D remains unclear. The CDR3 is made up of 16 amino acids. V was cut by 5 bases and J by 0 bases, with 11 bases left in between. CDR1 and CDR2 (germline): MNHEY, SMNVEV (reference sequence). CDR3 sequence (DNA): TGTGCCAGCAGTCTGACGGTTAGCTCCTATAATTCACCCCTCCACTTT. It translates to CASSLTVSSYNSPLHF.

The chain combines TRBV2 with TRBJ2-1, with D perhaps matching TRBD2 (7 bases). The J call may be incorrect, as the DNA end agrees better with TRBJ2-7. The CDR3 has 15 amino acids. Germline lookup yields CDR1 SNHLY and CDR2 FYNNEI. The chain's CDR3 is CASSPPRGALNEQYF. The CDR3 nucleotides are TGTGCCAGCAGCCCTCCTCGGGGGGCGTTGAACGAGCAGTACTTC.

This clonotype has a count of ten or more. The rearrangement joins TRBV29-1 to TRBJ2-7; no clear D. Trimming pared 6 bases from V and 2 bases from J, leaving 11 bases between. This CDR3 has 12 residues. Germline CDR1 SQVTM, CDR2 ANQGSEA. The CDR3 spells CSVTSSTYEQYF. The CDR3 bases are TGCAGCGTCACCTCCTCGACCTACGAGCAGTACTTC.

The rearrangement joins TRBV5-1 to TRBJ1-5, with 9 nucleotides matching TRBD1. The CDR3 totals 16 residues. V trimming: 1 base; J trimming: 2 bases; junction bases outside the gene matches: 4. Germline V gene lookup returns CDR1 SGHRS and CDR2 YFSETQ. The CDR3 protein is CASSLTTGGGNQPQHF. CDR3 bases: TGCGCCAGCAGCTTGACGACAGGGGGAGGCAATCAGCCCCAGCATTTT.

V is TRBV7-9 and J is TRBJ2-7, with D unresolved. CDR1 is SEHNR, CDR2 FQNEAQ, per germline (reference sequence). This CDR3 comprises 11 residues. Trimming cost V 4 bases and J 6 bases, with 7 bases left between them. The CDR3 sequence: CASSSLIEQYF. DNA for the CDR3: TGTGCCAGCAGCTCCCTAATCGAGCAGTACTTC.

This clonotype came up a few times. The chain uses TRBV6-1 and TRBJ2-7; 7 positions agree with TRBD2. V gave up 9 bases and J gave up 4 bases; unmatched junction bases: 3. The length of the CDR3 is 11 residues. Germline V gene lookup returns CDR1 MNHNS and CDR2 SASEGT. The CDR3: CARGRGYEQYF. CDR3 DNA: TGTGCCAGGGGGAGGGGATACGAGCAGTACTTC.

This clonotype was counted many times. The rearrangement links TRBV5-1 to TRBJ2-7, with D maybe TRBD1 (6 bases). Germline CDR1 reads SGHRS; CDR2 reads YFSETQ. V was shortened by 3 bases and J by 3 bases, with 7 bases between the two germline ends. This CDR3 has 12 amino acids. The CDR3 is CASSSGHYEQYF. CDR3 nucleotides: TGCGCCAGCAGCTCGGGACACTACGAGCAGTACTTC.

This chain connects TRBV7-9 to TRBJ2-3; no reliable D call. The V end lost 4 bases, the J end lost 8 bases, and 16 bases lay between the germline ends. Germline V gene data show CDR1 as SEHNR and CDR2 as FQNEAQ (reference sequence). This CDR3 spans 14 amino acids. The CDR3 region is CASSSSEVTSTQYF. CDR3 coding DNA: TGTGCCAGCAGCTCCTCAGAAGTGACCAGTACGCAGTATTTT. Full variable domain (remainder filled in from reference TRBV7-9 and TRBJ2-3): DTGVSQNPRHKITKRGQNVTFRCDPISEHNRLYWYRQTLGQGPEFLTYFQNEAQLEKSRLLSDRFSAERPKGSFSTLEIQRTEQGDSAMYLCASSSSEVTSTQYFGPGTRLTVL.

This clonotype appeared many times. One end of the junction does not line up with germline, which may come from a read error. The chain has TRBV5-1 and TRBJ2-2, with TRBD2 as a possible D gene (6 bases). Germline CDR1 reads SGHRS; CDR2 reads YFSETQ. There are 15 residues in the CDR3. CDR3 nucleotide sequence: TGTGCCAGCAGCTTAGAGGGACTGAACACCGGGGAGCTGTTTTTT. It yields the protein CASSLEGLNTGELFF.

To note about this clonotype: A clone one base away is much larger, so this may be a read error. The chain joins TRBV3-1 to TRBJ2-1; 9 bases are shared with TRBD2. The germline V gene has CDR1 LGHDT and CDR2 YNNKEL (reference sequence). This CDR3 has 18 amino acids. CDR3 DNA: TGTGCCGGCAGCCAAGTTCCCCGGGGCGGGGGGGCTCGGAATGAGCAGTTCTTC. It encodes CAGSQVPRGGGARNEQFF.

In its sample, this clonotype was seen many times. The J gene is TRBJ2-3, the V gene TRBV7-9; TRBD1 aligns across 11 bases. The V gene end was trimmed by 4 bases and the J gene end by 5 bases; junction bases not matched to a gene: 8. The CDR3 runs to 16 residues. Germline V gives CDR1 SEHNR, CDR2 FQNEAQ (reference sequence). CDR3: CASSSGTGGFRDTQYF. CDR3 coding DNA: TGTGCCAGCAGCTCCGGGACAGGGGGATTTAGAGATACGCAGTATTTT.

As for this clonotype: Germline and junction disagree at one end, which may indicate a read error. The chain has TRBV10-3 and TRBJ1-4; D is undetermined. The germline CDR1 and CDR2 sequences are ENHRY and SYGVKD. CDR3 length: 15 residues. The CDR3 DNA follows: TGTACCATCAGTGCTTCGGGTGCGGCTAATGAAAAACTGTTTTTT. This encodes CTISASGAANEKLFF.

The chain joins TRBV7-9 to TRBJ2-1; 12 nucleotides agree with TRBD2. Matching the DNA end better, TRBJ2-7 makes the J call doubtful. Germline loops: CDR1 SEHNR, CDR2 FQNEAQ (reference sequence). The CDR3 is made up of 20 amino acids. CDR3 DNA sequence: TGTGCCAGCAGCTTAACTAGCGGGGGGCAGACCTACTACTCCTACAATGAGCAGTACTTC. The encoded protein is CASSLTSGGQTYYSYNEQYF.